This TCR beta chain was sequenced during a study of control samples from healthy donors and cancer patients. Trimming took 3 bases from V and 2 from J; bases not matched to a gene: 2. Germline V gene data show CDR1 as SGHTA and CDR2 as FQGTGA. This CDR3 is built from 14 residues. The data were produced by immunoSEQ multiplex PCR, yet TCRdb's version contains in-frame clones alone and is incomplete. The sample contains around 70,000 clones, approximately 94% of which appear only once. The sequence was obtained from a woman between 25 and 40 years old in good health. This chain uses TRBV7-3 with TRBJ2-3; the match to TRBD1 covers 7 bases. The material sequenced was blood. CDR3 in DNA: TGTGCCAGCAGCTTGGGACAGCACACAGATACGCAGTATTTT. It specifies CASSLGQHTDTQYF.